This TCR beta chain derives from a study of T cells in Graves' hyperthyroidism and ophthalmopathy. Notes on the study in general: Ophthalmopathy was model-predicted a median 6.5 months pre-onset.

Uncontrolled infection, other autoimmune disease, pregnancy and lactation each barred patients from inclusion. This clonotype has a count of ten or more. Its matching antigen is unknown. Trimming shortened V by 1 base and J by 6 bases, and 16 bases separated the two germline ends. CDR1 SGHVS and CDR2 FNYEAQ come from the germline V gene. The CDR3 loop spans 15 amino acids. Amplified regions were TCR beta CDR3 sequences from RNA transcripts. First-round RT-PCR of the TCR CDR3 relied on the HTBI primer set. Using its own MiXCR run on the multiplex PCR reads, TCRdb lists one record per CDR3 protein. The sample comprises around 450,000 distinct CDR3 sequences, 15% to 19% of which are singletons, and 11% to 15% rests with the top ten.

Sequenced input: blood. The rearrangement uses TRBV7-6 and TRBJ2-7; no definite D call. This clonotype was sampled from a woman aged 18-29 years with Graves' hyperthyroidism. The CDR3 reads CASSLGADNVGEQYF. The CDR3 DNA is TGTGCCAGCAGCTTAGGGGCCGATAACGTGGGCGAGCAGTACTTC. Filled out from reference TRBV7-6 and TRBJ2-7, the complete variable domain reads GAGVSQSPRYKVTKRGQDVALRCDPISGHVSLYWYRQALGQGPEFLTYFNYEAQQDKSGLPNDRFSAERPEGSISTLTIQRTEQRDSAMYRCASSLGADNVGEQYFGPGTRLTVT.